This is a list of T cell receptor beta chains from one sample in a study of CD8+CD57+ T cells in acquired aplastic anemia. One entry per CDR3 protein results from TCRdb running MiXCR on the reads. The profile shows 150,000 to 200,000 distinct CDR3 sequences, 63% of them singletons. Material for sequencing was sorted CD4+, CD8+, or CD8+CD57+ T cells (not recorded which) from PBMCs. The receptors here all came from a human donor with aplastic anemia. Both conserved end residues are part of each CDR3. The order of the fields is clone size, J gene, D gene, V gene, CDR3 DNA, CDR3 protein. A D gene is named only where the DNA matches it firmly. The listing skips clone size in some rows; elsewhere it reads once, few, many or a size class.

>-|TRBJ1-1|-|TRBV15
TGTGCCACCAGCGGCGTGGGCACTGAAGCTTTCTTT
CATSGVGTEAFF
>-|TRBJ1-1|-|TRBV5-1
TGCGCCAGCAGCTTGGGGACAAAAAACACTGAAGCTTTCTTT
CASSLGTKNTEAFF
>many|TRBJ1-2|TRBD1|TRBV5-1
TGCGCCAGCAGCTCACGTACCTCCGGGACAGGGGAGGGAGAGAGAGGCTACACCTTC
CASSSRTSGTGEGERGYTF
>few|TRBJ2-1|TRBD2|TRBV19
TGTGCCAGTAGGGACCGACTAGCGGACAATGAGCAGTTCTTC
CASRDRLADNEQFF
>many|TRBJ2-1|-|TRBV5-1
TGTGCCAGCAGTTTAGATGGCAATGAGCAGTTCTTC
CASSLDGNEQFF
>few|TRBJ1-2|-|TRBV7-9
TGTGCCAGCAGCCTTCGTTCGGAAGATGGCTACACCTTC
CASSLRSEDGYTF
>-|TRBJ2-1|TRBD2|TRBV7-2
TGTGCCAGCAGCTCAACCGGGAGGGGATACAATGAGCAGTTCTTC
CASSSTGRGYNEQFF
>-|TRBJ2-7|-|TRBV10-1
TGCGCCAGCAGTGAGCCCTGGGGGGACGAGCAGTACTTC
CASSEPWGDEQYF
>few|TRBJ1-1|-|TRBV6-1
TGTGCCAGCAGAGACAGGCTAACGGCTGAAGCTTTCTTT
CASRDRLTAEAFF
>once|TRBJ1-6|-|TRBV7-9
TGTGCCAGCAGGGTAGGGACCGACTCACCCCTCCACTTT
CASRVGTDSPLHF
>few|TRBJ2-1|-|TRBV5-1
TGCGCCAGCAGCTCCGGGACCTACAATGAGCAGTTCTTC
CASSSGTYNEQFF
>-|TRBJ2-7|-|TRBV27
TGTGCCAGCAACCTCCTAGGGAGACCCTACGAGCAGTACTTC
CASNLLGRPYEQYF
>-|TRBJ2-5|-|TRBV20-1
TGCAGTGCTAGTTTGGGGGAGTATCAGTACTTC
CSASLGEYQYF
>-|TRBJ2-1|-|TRBV5-8
TGCGCCAGCAGCTTGGATAGCGCGGGCAATGAGCAGTTCTTC
CASSLDSAGNEQFF
>-|TRBJ2-7|TRBD2|TRBV2
TGTGCCAGCAGGTTAGGGACTAACTACGAGCAGTACTTC
CASRLGTNYEQYF
>many|TRBJ1-5|TRBD1|TRBV7-9
TGTGCCAGCGGACCGGGACAGGGGTATCAGCCCCAGCATTTT
CASGPGQGYQPQHF
>-|TRBJ2-7|TRBD2|TRBV10-3
TGTGCCATCATTGGAGGGACTAGCGGCTTAGTTAACTACGAGCAGTACTTC
CAIIGGTSGLVNYEQYF
>-|TRBJ2-3|TRBD2|TRBV20-1
TGCAGTGCCCAGCGGGGGGAAGGGGCAGATACGCAGTATTTT
CSAQRGEGADTQYF
>-|TRBJ1-6|-|TRBV5-1
TGCGCCAGCAGCCCAGGGACACCGAGCTCCTATAATTCACCCCTCCACTTT
CASSPGTPSSYNSPLHF